Reported below is one TCR beta chain. One entry per CDR3 protein results from TCRdb running MiXCR on the RACE reads. The profile covers about 360,000 distinct CDR3 sequences, with around 5% appearing a single time and under 3% taken by the ten largest. This sample stems from a study of human T cells and chemical hapten exposure. Time point given: patch test 1, 2 weeks after DPC sensitization. Treatment: therapeutic diphenylcyclopropenone sensitization with weekly scalp DPC. The sample in question was whole blood, obtained in connection with sensitization to the hapten diphenylcyclopropenone (DPC). The TCR sequence derives from a woman aged 50 to 60 with alopecia areata. Some clones in this sample may be carry-over from other donors' samples.

CDR3 in amino acids: CASSLPKGYGQFF. In DNA form, the CDR3 reads TGTGCCAGCAGCTTACCAAAGGGTTATGGGCAGTTCTTC. The chain combines TRBV7-9 with TRBJ2-1; D not certain. With 2 bases removed from V and 12 bases from J, the gap between germline ends came to 14 bases. The CDR3 sequence is 13 residues long. Germline lookup yields CDR1 SEHNR and CDR2 FQNEAQ (reference sequence).